The 20 T cell receptor beta chains listed next were all sequenced from one sample in a study of cytomegalovirus exposure and HLA in healthy donors. Primers for the PCR totalled 60 Vbeta and 13 Jbeta. Only in-frame clones appear in the TCRdb table, and some are missing; sequencing was by immunoSEQ multiplex PCR. Among roughly 120,000 clones listed, about 63% were seen once. The source material was PBMCs. The receptors were sampled from a man aged 25 to 40 in good health and CMV-seropositive.

CDR3 protein: CASSQESPGGWQSPLHF. The CDR3 DNA reads as TGCGCCAGCAGCCAAGAGTCTCCGGGGGGTTGGCAGTCACCCCTCCACTTT. This chain connects TRBV4-3 to TRBJ1-6, with D possibly matching TRBD1 (5 bases). The germline gives CDR1 LGHNA, CDR2 YSLEER. The CDR3 covers 17 residues. Trimming removed 0 bases at V and 10 bases at J, with 19 bases between.

The CDR3 bases are TGTGCCTCGCATGGACAGCTACAAGAGACCCAGTACTTC. As protein: CASHGQLQETQYF. This rearrangement joins TRBV2 to TRBJ2-5; weak D call: TRBD1 (6 bases). The CDR3 has 13 amino acids. Germline CDR1 SNHLY, CDR2 FYNNEI. V gave up 11 bases and J gave up 2 bases, with 15 bases separating them.

The V call is TRBV18, the J call TRBJ2-1; 16 bases are shared with TRBD2. J was trimmed by 7 bases and V by 0 bases; bases with no gene match: 3. The length of the CDR3 is 17 residues. The germline V gene encodes CDR1 KGHSH and CDR2 LQKENI. The CDR3 loop reads CASSPPGLAGGPNEQFF. For the CDR3, the DNA is TGTGCCAGCTCACCACCGGGACTAGCGGGAGGGCCAAATGAGCAGTTCTTC.

About this clone itself: The sample holds other DNA sequences that translate to the same CDR3. The V gene is TRBV7-3, the J gene TRBJ2-1; 8 nucleotides align to TRBD2. V gave up 1 base and J gave up 4 bases; unmatched junction bases: 3. The CDR3 runs to 15 residues. CDR1 and CDR2 (germline): SGHTA, FQGTGA. The CDR3 DNA reads as TGTGCCAGCAGCTTAAGGCGGGAGGCATACAATGAGCAGTTCTTC. This sequence encodes CASSLRREAYNEQFF.

The rearrangement joins TRBV27 to TRBJ1-1; possible D gene TRBD1, 6 bases. The V end was cut by 1 base, the J end by 5 bases, with 11 bases between. CDR1 and CDR2 (germline): MNHEY, SMNVEV (reference sequence). This CDR3 spans 14 amino acids. CDR3 loop: CASSLWGRGTEAFF. The CDR3 DNA follows: TGTGCCAGCAGTTTATGGGGGCGGGGGACTGAAGCTTTCTTT.

The J gene is TRBJ2-7, the V gene TRBV28; 7 bases match TRBD2. The CDR3 is made up of 16 amino acids. After removal of 5 bases from V and 6 bases from J, the junction contained 16 bases not matched to a gene. Germline assignment: CDR1 MDHEN and CDR2 SYDVKM. CDR3 nucleotide sequence: TGTGCCAGCAGTCAAAGGGACTCCCGGGGGGTGAGCGAGCAGTACTTC. Protein: CASSQRDSRGVSEQYF.

The chain couples TRBV18 to TRBJ2-7, with TRBD1 as a possible D gene (5 bases). Germline CDR1 is KGHSH and CDR2 is LQKENI. The CDR3 is made up of 16 amino acids. V was cut by 2 bases and J by 1 base, with 15 bases left in between. This CDR3 is CASSPYQQGFSYEQYF. CDR3 DNA sequence: TGTGCCAGCTCACCATATCAGCAGGGCTTTTCCTACGAGCAGTACTTC.

Comment on this clone: The same CDR3 also results from other DNA sequences found in this sample. J is TRBJ1-1 and V is TRBV15, with TRBD1 matching 7 bases. The CDR3 extends over 17 amino acids. CDR1 is LNHNV and CDR2 is YYDKDF in the germline V gene (reference sequence). Trimming at V came to 2 bases and at J to 0 bases, leaving 9 bases not matched to a gene. Here the CDR3 reads CATSRRRTGTLNTEAFF. The CDR3 DNA follows: TGTGCCACCAGCAGAAGGCGGACAGGTACTTTGAACACTGAAGCTTTCTTT. Variable domain in full (rest from reference TRBV15 and TRBJ1-1): DAMVIQNPRYQVTQFGKPVTLSCSQTLNHNVMYWYQQKSSQAPKLLFHYYDKDFNNEADTPDNFQSRRPNTSFCFLDIRSPGLGDTAMYLCATSRRRTGTLNTEAFFGQGTRLTVV.

The V call is TRBV29-1, the J call TRBJ2-7; TRBD2 agrees at 14 bases. The germline gives CDR1 SQVTM, CDR2 ANQGSEA. The V and J ends lost 5 bases and 5 bases, in that order; junction bases with no gene match: 8. The CDR3 contains 15 residues. This CDR3 reads CSVSGTSGGKDEQYF. The CDR3 region has the DNA TGCAGCGTTTCCGGGACTAGCGGGGGCAAGGACGAGCAGTACTTC.

The chain uses TRBV9 and TRBJ2-1; 8 bases align to TRBD2. Germline lookup yields CDR1 SGDLS and CDR2 YYNGEE. This CDR3 region has 15 residues. Trimming removed 3 bases from V and 7 bases from J; junction bases left unmatched: 9. The CDR3 bases are TGTGCCAGCAGCGGTATAGCGGGGACCTTTAATGAGCAGTTCTTC. Translation: CASSGIAGTFNEQFF.

The chain uses TRBV4-3 and TRBJ2-1, with TRBD1 matching over 7 bases. Germline V CDR1 and CDR2: LGHNA, YSLEER. The V and J ends lost 5 bases and 4 bases, in that order; junction bases with no gene match: 11. The CDR3 is made up of 16 amino acids. CDR3 sequence: CASSKFGTASYNEQFF. The CDR3 DNA is TGCGCCAGCAGCAAGTTCGGGACAGCTTCATACAATGAGCAGTTCTTC.

Only a few counts were recorded for this clone. The rearrangement uses TRBV6-6 and TRBJ1-2; 7 bases agree with TRBD1. Germline-derived CDR1 and CDR2 are MNHNY and SVGAGI (reference sequence). Unmatched junction bases numbered 5, after V lost 4 bases and J lost 3 bases. The CDR3 runs 14 residues. The CDR3 here is CASSSHQGDYGYTF. For the CDR3, the DNA is TGTGCCAGCAGTTCCCATCAGGGGGACTATGGCTACACCTTC.

The chain links TRBV4-2 to TRBJ2-7; 8 bases agree with TRBD2. J was trimmed by 1 base and V by 0 bases; bases with no gene match: 2. The CDR3 contains 15 residues. Germline loops: CDR1 LGHNA, CDR2 YNFKEQ. CDR3 sequence (DNA): TGTGCCAGCAGCCAAGATACTAGCGGTTCCTACGAGCAGTACTTC. This encodes CASSQDTSGSYEQYF.

V and J are TRBV25-1 and TRBJ1-2; 7 bases align to TRBD1. Per germline, CDR1 MGHDK and CDR2 SYGVNS. The CDR3 is made up of 12 amino acids. Germline trimming cut 6 bases from V and 8 bases from J; bases unmatched to any gene: 6. The CDR3 DNA follows: TGTGCCAGCAGGCCCCAGGGGGGCGGCTACACCTTC. This sequence encodes CASRPQGGGYTF.

The chain uses TRBV5-4 and TRBJ2-5; TRBD2 aligns across 8 bases. The DNA end lines up better with TRBJ2-7; the J call may be wrong. This CDR3 region has 16 residues. Germline V gene data show CDR1 as SGHNT and CDR2 as YYREEE (reference sequence). The CDR3 protein is CASSLESSGLSYEQYF. The CDR3 bases are TGTGCCAGCAGCTTGGAGTCTAGCGGGCTTTCCTACGAGCAGTACTTC.

V usage is TRBV9 and J usage is TRBJ2-5; 7 positions match TRBD1. CDR1 SGDLS and CDR2 YYNGEE come from the germline V gene. Germline trimming cut 0 bases from V and 2 bases from J; bases unmatched to any gene: 7. This CDR3 is 16 amino acids long. CDR3: CASSVAPGTEQETQYF. The CDR3 DNA is TGTGCCAGCAGCGTAGCTCCCGGGACAGAACAAGAGACCCAGTACTTC.

This chain joins TRBV5-1 and TRBJ2-7, with D hard to call. The CDR3 is 13 amino acids. Deletions cut 1 base from V and 3 bases from J, with 8 bases between. Germline CDR1 reads SGHRS; CDR2 reads YFSETQ. In nucleotides, the CDR3 is TGCGCCAGCAGCTTGTCGCGGAGCTACGAGCAGTACTTC. The encoded protein is CASSLSRSYEQYF.

The CDR3 region has the DNA TGCGCCAGCAGCCCTTGGGGGACAGGGGTTATATACGAGCAGTACTTC. Its translation: CASSPWGTGVIYEQYF. J is TRBJ2-7 and V is TRBV5-1; the match to TRBD1 covers 10 bases. The V and J ends lost 4 bases and 4 bases, in that order; junction bases with no gene match: 11. The CDR3 runs to 16 residues. Germline loops: CDR1 SGHRS, CDR2 YFSETQ.

This clone has only a few counts. This chain uses TRBV9 with TRBJ2-2; the match to TRBD1 covers 8 bases. The CDR3 totals 15 residues. Trimming took 3 bases from V and 4 from J; bases not matched to a gene: 5. Germline V lookup: CDR1 SGDLS, CDR2 YYNGEE. DNA for the CDR3: TGTGCCAGCAGCGCATGGACAGGGACCACCGGGGAGCTGTTTTTT. This codes for CASSAWTGTTGELFF.

The V gene is TRBV30, the J gene TRBJ2-3; 10 bases line up with TRBD2. Trimming removed 4 bases from V and 0 bases from J; junction bases left unmatched: 4. CDR1 is GTSNPN and CDR2 is SVGIG in the germline V gene (reference sequence). The CDR3 loop spans 15 amino acids. CDR3 DNA sequence: TGTGCCTGGATGAAGACTAGCGGGAGCACAGATACGCAGTATTTT. Its translation: CAWMKTSGSTDTQYF.